This TCR beta chain is from a study of T cell responses to AZD1222 COVID-19 vaccine. Study outcomes and limitations: Researchers took repertoire samples only after the peak T cell response had come.

The CDR3 has 14 residues. Germline V gene sequence: CDR1 GTSNPN, CDR2 SVGIG (reference sequence). J lost 7 bases, V lost 1 base, and 9 bases had no gene match. The data were produced by immunoSEQ multiplex PCR, yet TCRdb's version contains in-frame clones alone and is incomplete. The sample has about 84,000 clones, about 90% seen once. In the case of this clone: Its antigen is currently unknown.

The source was peripheral blood, collected on day 0 of AZD1222 vaccination. The clonotype comes from an adult in good health. The chain has TRBV30 and TRBJ1-2, with TRBD1 identical over 7 bases. CDR3 nucleotide sequence: TGTGCCTGGAGTGGGGACAGCGCTAGGGGTGGCTACACCTTC. As protein: CAWSGDSARGGYTF.